A single sample gave rise to the 2 T cell receptor beta chains below, sequenced in a study of vaccination and CD4 T cells after COVID-19. As for treatment: approximately nine-day PBMC culture with coronavirus spike peptide pools or control peptides (ViraFEST assay). Oncomine TCR Beta short-read sequencing was applied to DNA from cultured CD4+ T cells. MiXCR, applied by TCRdb to the PCR reads, yields one record per CDR3 protein. The data hold around 21,000 distinct CDR3 sequences, with about half observed a single time. Which antigens these TCRs recognize remains unknown. Sequencing was done on a sample of CD4+ T cells from blood, cultured in vitro. The receptor source for this set is a human donor who had recovered from COVID-19.

This clonotype was seen more than once but under ten times. The rearrangement joins TRBV12-3 or TRBV12-4 to TRBJ1-2; the D gene is possibly TRBD1 (5 bases). This CDR3 region has 14 residues. Trimming took off 8 bases at V and 5 bases at J, with 18 bases between the two ends. The CDR3 DNA follows: TGTGCCAGCTTTAGGACATCTCGCTTATATGGCTACACCTTC. Residues: CASFRTSRLYGYTF.

This clonotype was observed a handful of times. The V call is TRBV7-3, the J call TRBJ2-1, with D perhaps TRBD1 (6 bases). The assigned J gene may be wrong: the sequence end matches TRBJ2-7 better. This CDR3 is 13 amino acids long. In germline, CDR1 is SGHTA, CDR2 FQGTGA. The CDR3 DNA reads as TGTGCCAGCAGCTTGGGGGCAAGCTACGAGCAGTACTTC. Translating gives CASSLGASYEQYF.